This entry lists 31 T cell receptor beta chains sequenced from one sample in a study of T cell changes during pregnancy in multiple sclerosis (dated by TCRdb to the late 2010s). The protocol used for the library was the immunoSEQ multiplex PCR assay. Sourced from immuneACCESS, this table was stored by TCRdb with only in-frame sequences that have V and J called. A share of the clones is absent; for the studies checked, an unresolved V gene accounts for under half, and the remainder has no known explanation. The sample table contains about 50,000 clones; only one count was recorded for around 94% of them. 0.74% of the sample is held by the ten biggest clonotypes. The sequencing used CD4+ T cells from peripheral blood mononuclear cells, collected in the third trimester of pregnancy. These receptor sequences come from a female donor with multiple sclerosis, enrolled in a pregnancy study.

V and J are TRBV12-5 and TRBJ2-7; tentative D call: TRBD1 (8 bases). Germline-derived CDR1 and CDR2 are LGHNT and FRNRAP. There are 15 residues in the CDR3. The V and J ends lost 0 bases and 1 base respectively, with 10 bases between them. CDR3 nucleotide sequence: TGTGCTAGTGGTTTGGTACAGGGGGGGTCCTACGAGCAGTACTTC. It yields the protein CASGLVQGGSYEQYF.

The chain links TRBV7-8 to TRBJ2-3, with a possible D match to TRBD2 (5 bases). The germline gives CDR1 SGHVS, CDR2 FQNEAQ. This CDR3 region has 15 residues. Trimming left V 2 bases short and J 2 bases short, with 11 bases between. The CDR3 here is CASSLPGVFTDTQYF. CDR3 nucleotides: TGTGCCAGCAGCTTACCCGGGGTATTCACAGATACGCAGTATTTT.

This clone was counted a single time. The chain links TRBV7-2 to TRBJ2-5, with 7 bases matching TRBD2. The germline CDR1 and CDR2 sequences are SGHTA and FQGNSA. This CDR3 region has 14 residues. V gave up 1 base and J gave up 3 bases; unmatched junction bases: 2. The CDR3 bases are TGTGCCAGCAGCTTAGGACTAGCTGAAGAGACCCAGTACTTC. Amino acids: CASSLGLAEETQYF.

The chain has TRBV5-4 and TRBJ2-2, with a weak D call TRBD2 (6 bases). Germline V gene lookup returns CDR1 SGHNT and CDR2 YYREEE (reference sequence). V dropped 0 bases and J dropped 15 bases, with 18 bases sitting between them. CDR3 length equals 14 residues. The CDR3 region is CASSLDSTGEAMFF. Written as DNA, the CDR3 is TGTGCCAGCAGCTTGGACAGCACCGGGGAGGCGATGTTTTTT.

V usage is TRBV5-6 and J usage is TRBJ1-2; 10 positions match TRBD1. After removal of 4 bases from V and 7 bases from J, the junction contained 7 bases not matched to a gene. The CDR3 covers 14 residues. The germline V gene has CDR1 SGHDT and CDR2 YYEEEE. DNA for the CDR3: TGTGCCAGCAGCCACTCGGGACAGGGGTTTGGCTACACCTTC. Residues: CASSHSGQGFGYTF.

V usage is TRBV27 and J usage is TRBJ1-6; a possible D gene is TRBD1 (6 bases). The germline gives CDR1 MNHEY, CDR2 SMNVEV (reference sequence). This CDR3 has 14 residues. The V end lost 4 bases, the J end lost 8 bases, and 12 bases lay between the germline ends. The CDR3 nucleotides are TGTGCCAGCAGTTGGGGGCTTTCCTATTCACCCCTCCACTTT. It is translated as CASSWGLSYSPLHF.

V gene TRBV7-6 combines with J gene TRBJ1-5; no firm D call. V gave up 5 bases and J gave up 2 bases, with 13 bases separating them. Germline V gene lookup returns CDR1 SGHVS and CDR2 FNYEAQ. This CDR3 spans 15 amino acids. The CDR3 DNA is TGTGCCAGCAGCCTTGGAGGGTCGCGCAATCAGCCCCAGCATTTT. Translating gives CASSLGGSRNQPQHF.

The CDR3 loop reads CSVTKGAGVPDTQYF. CDR3 nucleotide sequence: TGCAGCGTCACCAAGGGGGCAGGGGTTCCAGATACGCAGTATTTT. The gene calls are TRBV29-1 and TRBJ2-3; 7 positions agree with TRBD1. Germline CDR1 and CDR2: SQVTM and ANQGSEA. J gave up 4 bases and V 6 bases, and 13 bases lay outside the gene matches. The CDR3 extends over 15 amino acids.

This chain uses TRBV18 with TRBJ1-1, with a weak D call TRBD1 (5 bases). The germline V gene has CDR1 KGHSH and CDR2 LQKENI. The V and J ends lost 3 bases and 8 bases respectively, with 16 bases between them. The CDR3 length is 14 residues. CDR3 loop: CASSPGTLRPEAFF. The CDR3, as DNA: TGTGCCAGCTCACCCGGGACTCTTCGGCCGGAAGCTTTCTTT.

The chain is built from TRBV11-2 and TRBJ1-1; D gene unclear. Germline-derived CDR1 and CDR2 are SGHAT and FQNNGV. The CDR3 has 13 residues. Trimming took off 5 bases at V and 1 base at J, with 8 bases between the two ends. The CDR3 here is CASSARGNTEAFF. The CDR3 DNA sequence: TGTGCCAGCAGCGCCCGGGGGAACACTGAAGCTTTCTTT.

The chain is built from TRBV6-5 and TRBJ2-1, with 10 bases fitting TRBD2. There are 15 residues in the CDR3. V trimming: 0 bases; J trimming: 6 bases; junction bases outside the gene matches: 2. Germline CDR1 MNHEY, CDR2 SVGAGI. Here the CDR3 reads CASSYSASGGNEQFF. As DNA, the CDR3 is TGTGCCAGCAGTTACTCCGCTAGCGGGGGCAATGAGCAGTTCTTC.

The rearrangement joins TRBV7-6 to TRBJ2-3; the match to TRBD2 covers 8 bases. CDR3 length: 17 amino acids. Germline V CDR1 and CDR2: SGHVS, FNYEAQ. V was pared by 1 base and J by 2 bases, with 8 bases of the junction left unmatched. The CDR3 nucleotides are TGTGCCAGCAGCTTAGGCGGGGGGCTATCCCCCACAGATACGCAGTATTTT. The encoded protein is CASSLGGGLSPTDTQYF.

This clone has only one observation. In nucleotides, the CDR3 is TGTGCCAGCAGCGAGGGAGGGAGAATGAACACTGAAGCTTTCTTT. It encodes CASSEGGRMNTEAFF. The rearrangement joins TRBV5-6 to TRBJ1-1; D unclear. The V gene's germline CDR1 is SGHDT and CDR2 YYEEEE. There are 15 residues in the CDR3. V lost 4 bases and J 0 bases, leaving 13 bases between the germline ends.

In this sample, this clone turned up once. The chain joins TRBV7-2 to TRBJ2-1; TRBD2 matches at 14 bases. Germline V gene sequence: CDR1 SGHTA, CDR2 FQGNSA. With V trimmed by 5 bases and J by 4 bases, 4 bases remained unmatched. CDR3 size: 16 residues. Here the CDR3 DNA reads TGTGCCAGCAGCCGCCGACTAGCGGGGGGGTACAATGAGCAGTTCTTC. Translation: CASSRRLAGGYNEQFF.

This chain links TRBV6-1 with TRBJ2-5; TRBD2 matches 13 bases. Germline lookup yields CDR1 MNHNS and CDR2 SASEGT. The J segment lost 2 bases and the V segment lost 4 bases, leaving 10 bases of the junction unmatched. This CDR3 spans 18 amino acids. CDR3 protein: CASSGATSGGQSQETQYF. The CDR3, as DNA: TGTGCCAGCAGTGGGGCGACTAGCGGGGGGCAGAGTCAAGAGACCCAGTACTTC.

In its sample, this clone was seen a few times. This chain joins TRBV19 and TRBJ1-2; D might be TRBD1 (5 bases). Germline V gene lookup returns CDR1 LNHDA and CDR2 SQIVND (reference sequence). V was cut by 1 base and J by 4 bases, with 16 bases left in between. The CDR3 covers 16 residues. CDR3 in DNA: TGTGCCAGTAGTATAGTCACCAGGGCCCAGTCCTATGGCTACACCTTC. It encodes CASSIVTRAQSYGYTF.

The J gene is TRBJ2-5, the V gene TRBV6-6, with D possibly TRBD2 on 5 matching bases. Germline V gene lookup returns CDR1 MNHNY and CDR2 SVGAGI (reference sequence). There are 14 residues in the CDR3. V was shortened by 1 base and J by 1 base, with 7 bases between the two germline ends. CDR3: CASSYFGIQETQYF. CDR3 in DNA: TGTGCCAGCAGTTACTTCGGGATCCAAGAGACCCAGTACTTC.

The chain recombines TRBV6-5 with TRBJ2-1; TRBD2 matches at 8 bases. The trim removed 6 bases at V and 6 bases at J, leaving 10 bases unmatched. This CDR3 is 15 amino acids long. CDR1 and CDR2 from the germline V gene are MNHEY and SVGAGI. The CDR3 sequence is CASSRPGGFTNEQFF. The CDR3 DNA is TGTGCCAGCAGCCGGCCGGGGGGGTTTACCAATGAGCAGTTCTTC.

This chain connects TRBV5-4 to TRBJ1-4; 7 bases match TRBD1. Per germline, CDR1 SGHNT and CDR2 YYREEE (reference sequence). The J segment lost 7 bases and the V segment lost 6 bases, leaving 6 bases of the junction unmatched. CDR3 size: 13 residues. CDR3 protein: CASTDRVGEKLFF. DNA for the CDR3: TGTGCCAGCACCGACAGGGTGGGTGAAAAACTGTTTTTT.

The rearrangement uses TRBV30 and TRBJ2-7, with 9 bases fitting TRBD1. The trim removed 8 bases at V and 0 bases at J, leaving 20 bases unmatched. CDR3 length equals 18 residues. Germline-derived CDR1 and CDR2 are GTSNPN and SVGIG (reference sequence). CDR3 in DNA: TGTGCCAGGGAAACCCGGGACAGGGCCGTCCTTACCTCCTACGAGCAGTACTTC. Protein product: CARETRDRAVLTSYEQYF.

This chain uses TRBV7-2 with TRBJ1-5, with TRBD1 matching over 10 bases. The CDR3 is 14 amino acids. CDR1 is SGHTA and CDR2 is FQGNSA in the germline V gene. V shed 5 bases and J 6 bases; nucleotides not matched to a gene: 4. CDR3 bases: TGTGCCAGCAGCATCGACAGGGGGCGTCAGCCCCAGCATTTT. Its protein product is CASSIDRGRQPQHF.

The rearrangement uses TRBV30 and TRBJ2-4, with D possibly matching TRBD1 (5 bases). The CDR3 totals 17 residues. CDR1 is GTSNPN, CDR2 SVGIG, per germline (reference sequence). Trimming stripped 1 base from V and 0 bases from J, with 16 bases between. In nucleotides, the CDR3 is TGTGCCTGGAGTGCTCCGCACAGGTGGCTAGCCAAAAACATTCAGTACTTC. Translation gives CAWSAPHRWLAKNIQYF.

The chain uses TRBV11-3 and TRBJ1-3, with D unresolved. Between the trimmed V and J ends, which lost 0 bases and 8 bases, there was a span of 11 bases. The CDR3 contains 14 residues. The germline V gene encodes CDR1 SGHNT and CDR2 YENEEA. CDR3 in DNA: TGTGCCAGCAGCTTAGAGTGGGGAGCGGACACCATATATTTT. It is translated as CASSLEWGADTIYF.

For the CDR3, the DNA is TGTGCCAGCAGTTTTTCAGGGACTGCTGGAAACACCATATATTTT. Its protein is CASSFSGTAGNTIYF. The gene calls are TRBV28 and TRBJ1-3, with D maybe TRBD1 (5 bases). Germline CDR1 and CDR2: MDHEN and SYDVKM. V was trimmed by 3 bases and J by 2 bases, leaving 11 bases between them. The CDR3 spans 15 residues.

This chain joins TRBV25-1 and TRBJ1-2; TRBD1 aligns across 8 bases. The V gene end was trimmed by 10 bases and the J gene end by 8 bases; junction bases not matched to a gene: 12. Per the germline V gene, CDR1 is MGHDK and CDR2 is SYGVNS. CDR3 size: 13 residues. The CDR3 loop is CATRRKQGGGYTF. The CDR3 nucleotides are TGTGCCACCAGGCGGAAACAGGGGGGCGGCTACACCTTC.

This clone appeared a few times. The chain is built from TRBV5-1 and TRBJ2-3; TRBD1 matches 10 bases. This CDR3 has 15 amino acids. With 4 bases clipped from V and 6 bases from J, the junction kept 8 bases outside the gene matches. CDR1 is SGHRS and CDR2 is YFSETQ in the germline V gene. Here the CDR3 reads CASSLLGQGMDTQYF. As DNA, the CDR3 is TGCGCCAGCAGCCTCCTGGGACAGGGGATGGATACGCAGTATTTT.

The chain combines TRBV5-1 with TRBJ1-2, with 8 positions matching TRBD1. CDR3 length: 14 residues. The junction had 2 bases not matched to a gene; V was cut back by 0 bases and J by 4 bases. Germline V gene lookup returns CDR1 SGHRS and CDR2 YFSETQ. The CDR3 DNA reads as TGCGCCAGCAGCTTGGGACAGGGGTCCTATGGCTACACCTTC. It yields the protein CASSLGQGSYGYTF.

The chain joins TRBV15 to TRBJ1-2; the match to TRBD1 covers 8 bases. The CDR3 has 16 residues. Per germline, CDR1 LNHNV and CDR2 YYDKDF (reference sequence). The ends lost 4 bases at V and 8 bases at J; junction bases unmatched: 15. CDR3 coding DNA: TGTGCCACCAGCACTTCCCGGGAATCCAGGGGGCAAGGCTACACCTTC. Translating gives CATSTSRESRGQGYTF.

In this sample, this clone turned up once. V is TRBV2 and J is TRBJ2-4, with D perhaps TRBD1 (6 bases). V was clipped by 6 bases and J by 0 bases, with 21 bases between them. This CDR3 is 18 amino acids long. Germline V gene sequence: CDR1 SNHLY, CDR2 FYNNEI. CDR3 nucleotide sequence: TGTGCCAGCAGCGTTAACAAACAGGGAACAAAAGCCAAAAACATTCAGTACTTC. The encoded protein is CASSVNKQGTKAKNIQYF. The full variable domain, rest sourced from reference TRBV2 and TRBJ2-4, is EPEVTQTPSHQVTQMGQEVILRCVPISNHLYFYWYRQILGQKVEFLVSFYNNEISEKSEIFDDQFSVERPDGSNFTLKIRSTKLEDSAMYFCASSVNKQGTKAKNIQYFGAGTRLSVL.

The V and J genes are TRBV21-1 and TRBJ1-6; TRBD1, the table's D call, lacks a check against the DNA. TRBV21-1 is termed a pseudogene. The CDR3 is 22 amino acids. This CDR3 reads CASSKGRHRPKGVSSYNSPLHF. CDR3 bases: TGTGCCAGCAGCAAAGGGCGTCACAGACCAAAAGGGGTAAGCTCCTATAATTCACCCCTCCACTTT.

This clone was recorded only once. The chain has TRBV5-1 and TRBJ2-3, with 9 bases matching TRBD2. The germline V gene has CDR1 SGHRS and CDR2 YFSETQ. This CDR3 has 14 residues. Germline trimming cut 4 bases from V and 3 bases from J; bases unmatched to any gene: 3. DNA of the CDR3: TGCGCCAGCAGCCAGACTAGCGGAACAGATACGCAGTATTTT. It yields the protein CASSQTSGTDTQYF.